The rows below give T cell receptor beta chains drawn from one sample of a study of blood T cells in healthy people across ages. A single record per CDR3 protein comes from TCRdb applying MiXCR to the 5' RACE reads. The data show around 850,000 distinct CDR3 sequences, with about 34% seen just once and 13% held by the top ten. Sequencing used blood. The receptors originated from a man between 18 and 29 years old in good health. CDR3s leave out the opening cysteine and the closing phenylalanine or tryptophan. Only some rows state a clone size, as once, few, many or a class for expanded clones.

size	V	J	CDR3
-	TRBV2	TRBJ1-5	ASSDSSGGQPNQPQH
-	TRBV4-2	TRBJ1-6	ASSVDRGRSPLH
many	TRBV27	TRBJ2-7	ASRGTSSYEQY
few	TRBV29-1	TRBJ2-1	SVGPPHSGLAGGSSYNEQF
-	TRBV4-1	TRBJ1-4	ASGQGGEEKLF
few	TRBV11-2	TRBJ2-3	ASSFPGGTSRDTQY
many	TRBV12-3/TRBV12-4	TRBJ1-2	ASRDRAGYT
few	TRBV7-2	TRBJ1-6	ASSLEHSPLH
-	TRBV6-6	TRBJ2-1	ASSVTGREQF
few	TRBV13	TRBJ1-1	ASSGQGVDTEAF
-	TRBV5-5	TRBJ2-1	ASSLSSGGVTNNEQF
-	TRBV2	TRBJ2-5	ASTGTGNNEQY
-	TRBV20-1	TRBJ2-3	SAQTDTQY
many	TRBV12-3/TRBV12-4	TRBJ2-3	ASRTDRVIDTQY
few	TRBV12-3/TRBV12-4	TRBJ2-1	ASRDRGQNEQF
few	TRBV21-1	TRBJ2-7	ASSKDQPYEQY
few	TRBV7-3	TRBJ2-3	ASSQAVRGAGTDTQY
-	TRBV4-1	TRBJ1-1	ASSLTSRGTFSAF
few	TRBV6-6	TRBJ1-5	ASSTTGGKQPQH
few	TRBV4-3	TRBJ2-2	ASSQDRWNTGELF
many	TRBV18	TRBJ2-3	ASSPHATQAADTQY
-	TRBV12-3/TRBV12-4	TRBJ1-5	ASSGRDRGHLSNQPQH
few	TRBV5-1	TRBJ2-1	ASSLSSSGYYNEQF
-	TRBV7-9	TRBJ2-1	ASSLIEGGMWQF
many	TRBV2	TRBJ2-1	ASRRGLVRGNQQF
few	TRBV4-2	TRBJ2-7	ASSPRDRGRNEQY
-	TRBV4-2	TRBJ2-3	ASSQEDRTRTDTQY
-	TRBV20-1	TRBJ2-7	SGGQIYEQY
-	TRBV24-1	TRBJ2-5	ATSDGETQY
-	TRBV20-1	TRBJ1-2	SAQILGGYGYT
-	TRBV7-9	TRBJ2-1	ASSLAVGVYDNEQF
-	TRBV20-1	TRBJ1-5	SARSSGQPQH
-	TRBV4-3	TRBJ2-4	ASSLQFLDAPGAKNIQY
-	TRBV7-2	-	ASSATRESSSYNEQY
-	TRBV5-1	TRBJ1-1	ASSGAGLVANTEAF
-	TRBV29-1	TRBJ1-2	SVATGTGGYT
few	TRBV7-9	TRBJ2-4	ASSSPSVGLAKNIQY
many	TRBV20-1	TRBJ2-1	SAPGLAGLINNEQF
-	TRBV7-9	TRBJ2-6	ASSASGSGANVLT
many	TRBV5-1	TRBJ1-2	ASSFGPTGFQSNYGYT
-	TRBV19	TRBJ1-5	ASSIDRGVRQPQH
-	TRBV12-3/TRBV12-4	TRBJ2-1	ASSRITGNYNEQF
-	TRBV5-1	TRBJ2-1	ASRVSTVSYNEQF
few	TRBV12-3/TRBV12-4	-	ASRGTGLYEQY
few	TRBV6-5	TRBJ1-1	ASSGQGEDTEAF
-	TRBV29-1	TRBJ2-1	SVEDLWPGGGVGETQF
many	TRBV6-5	TRBJ2-5	ASSYLGGNSQY